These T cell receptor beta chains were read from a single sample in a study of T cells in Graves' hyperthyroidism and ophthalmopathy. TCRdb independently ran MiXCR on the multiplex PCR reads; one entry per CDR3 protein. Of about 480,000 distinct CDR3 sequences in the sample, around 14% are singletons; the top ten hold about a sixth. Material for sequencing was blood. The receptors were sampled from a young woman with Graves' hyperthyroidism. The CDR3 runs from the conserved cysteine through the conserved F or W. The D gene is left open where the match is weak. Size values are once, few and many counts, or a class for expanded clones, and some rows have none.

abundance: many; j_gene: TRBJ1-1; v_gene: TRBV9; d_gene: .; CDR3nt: TGTGCCAGCAGCGTAGCATGGGGGGGCACTGAAGCTTTCTTT; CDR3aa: CASSVAWGGTEAFF
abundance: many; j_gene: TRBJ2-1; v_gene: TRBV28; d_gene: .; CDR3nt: TGTGCCAATCCCAACCCAAGGACCGCCGAAGTCAATGAGCAGTTCTTC; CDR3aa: CANPNPRTAEVNEQFF
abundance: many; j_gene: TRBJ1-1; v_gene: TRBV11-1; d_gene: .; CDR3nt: TGTGCCAGCAGCCAACCCACCGGCAGACCTGGGAACACTGAAGCTTTCTTT; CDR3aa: CASSQPTGRPGNTEAFF
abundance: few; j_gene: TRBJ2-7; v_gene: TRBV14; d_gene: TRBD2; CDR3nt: TGTGCCAGCTCGGGCGGGAGGGCCTCCTACGAGCAGTACTTC; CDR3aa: CASSGGRASYEQYF
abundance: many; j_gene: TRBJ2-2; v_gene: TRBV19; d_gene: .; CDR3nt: TGTGCCAGTAGTATAGTGAACACCGGGGAGCTGTTTTTT; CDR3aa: CASSIVNTGELFF
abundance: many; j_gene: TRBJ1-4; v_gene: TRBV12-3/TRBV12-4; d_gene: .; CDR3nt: TGTGCCAGCTCCTGGGGGCGGGAACACTTAAATGAAAAACTGTTTTTT; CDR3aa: CASSWGREHLNEKLFF
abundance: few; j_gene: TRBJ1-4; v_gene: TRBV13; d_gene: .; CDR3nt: TGTGCCAGCAGCTTAGGCTGGGGTCGTACAGAAAAACTGTTTTTT; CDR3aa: CASSLGWGRTEKLFF
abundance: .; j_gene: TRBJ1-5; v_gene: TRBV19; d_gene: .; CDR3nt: TGTGCCAGTAGTCTAGCGACGGTTCAGCCCCAGCATTTT; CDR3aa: CASSLATVQPQHF
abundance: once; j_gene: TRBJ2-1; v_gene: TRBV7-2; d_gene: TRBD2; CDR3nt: TGTGCCAGCAGCTCTAGCGGGAGAGGCGAGCAGTTCTTC; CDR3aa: CASSSSGRGEQFF
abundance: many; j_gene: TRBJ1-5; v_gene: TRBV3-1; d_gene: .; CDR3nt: TGTGCCAGCAGCCAAGGTTTTGTCGGCAATCAGCCCCAGCATTTT; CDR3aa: CASSQGFVGNQPQHF
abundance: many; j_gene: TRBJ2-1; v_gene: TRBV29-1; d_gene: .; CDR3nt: TGCAGCGTTGCAGGGGAAGGTGGGGGCTACAATGAGCAGTTCTTC; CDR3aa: CSVAGEGGGYNEQFF
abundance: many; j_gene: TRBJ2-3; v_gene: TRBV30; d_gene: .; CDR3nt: TGTGCCTGGAGTGCGGGCCCCAGGGCCACAGATACGCAGTATTTT; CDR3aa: CAWSAGPRATDTQYF
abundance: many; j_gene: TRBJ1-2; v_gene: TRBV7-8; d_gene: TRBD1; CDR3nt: TGTGCCAGCAGCCAAATAGACAGGGGAAGCTATGGCTACACCTTC; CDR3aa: CASSQIDRGSYGYTF
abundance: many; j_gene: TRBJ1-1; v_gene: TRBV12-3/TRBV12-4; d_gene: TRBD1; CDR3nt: TGTGCCAGCAGGGAGGGACAGGGGGCAGCTATGAACACTGAAGCTTTCTTT; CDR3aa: CASREGQGAAMNTEAFF
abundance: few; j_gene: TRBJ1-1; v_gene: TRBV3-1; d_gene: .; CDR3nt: TGTGCCAGCAGCCAAGGTATGAGGGGAGGGACTGAAGCTTTCTTT; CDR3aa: CASSQGMRGGTEAFF
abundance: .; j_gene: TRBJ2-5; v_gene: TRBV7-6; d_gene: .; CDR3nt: TGTGCCAGCAGCGTCACTGGGGCGAAGACCCAGTACTTC; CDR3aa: CASSVTGAKTQYF
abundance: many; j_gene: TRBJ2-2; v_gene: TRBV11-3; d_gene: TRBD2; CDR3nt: TGTGCCAGCAGTGAACTAGCGGCGAGCCCCGCCGAGGAGCTGTTTTTT; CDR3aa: CASSELAASPAEELFF
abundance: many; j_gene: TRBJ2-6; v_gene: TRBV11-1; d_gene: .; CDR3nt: TGTGCCAGCAGCTTAGCGCCCCCCAACGTCCTGACTTTC; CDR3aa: CASSLAPPNVLTF
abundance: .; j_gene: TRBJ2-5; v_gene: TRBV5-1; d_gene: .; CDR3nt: TGCGCCAGCAGCGTGGGAACAACCCAAGAGACCCAGTACTTC; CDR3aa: CASSVGTTQETQYF
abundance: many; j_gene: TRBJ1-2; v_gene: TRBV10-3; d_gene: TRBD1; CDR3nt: TGTGCCATCAGTGAGTCAAAGGGGACAGGGGCTCCCCCCTACTATGGCTACACCTTC; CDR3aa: CAISESKGTGAPPYYGYTF
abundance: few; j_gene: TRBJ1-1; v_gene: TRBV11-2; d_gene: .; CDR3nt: TGTGCCAGCAGCTTAGGTCAGGGGTGGGGCACTGAAGCTTTCTTT; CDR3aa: CASSLGQGWGTEAFF
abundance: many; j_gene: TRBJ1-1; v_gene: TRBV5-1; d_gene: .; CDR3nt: TGCGCCAGCAGAACAGGGAAAGACACTGAAGCTTTCTTT; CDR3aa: CASRTGKDTEAFF
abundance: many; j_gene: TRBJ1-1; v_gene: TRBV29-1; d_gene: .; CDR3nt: TGCAGTCTTTCGGACACTGAAGCTTTCTTT; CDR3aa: CSLSDTEAFF
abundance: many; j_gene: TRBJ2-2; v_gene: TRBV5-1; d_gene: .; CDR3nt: TGCGCCAGCAGCTTCGGACAGAACACCGGGGAGCTGTTTTTT; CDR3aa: CASSFGQNTGELFF
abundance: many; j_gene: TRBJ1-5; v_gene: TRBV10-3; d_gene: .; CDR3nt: TGTGCCATCAGTGAAATTAGGGTCTCGGGCAATCAGCCCCAGCATTTT; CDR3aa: CAISEIRVSGNQPQHF
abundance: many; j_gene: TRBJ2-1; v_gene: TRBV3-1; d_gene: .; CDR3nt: TGTGCCAGCAGCCCGACTAGTTTGACCTACAATGAGCAGTTCTTC; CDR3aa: CASSPTSLTYNEQFF
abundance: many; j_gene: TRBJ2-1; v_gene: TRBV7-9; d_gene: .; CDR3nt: TGTGCCAGCAGTTCCCAGGAGGCGAGGTCCAATGAGCAGTTCTTC; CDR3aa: CASSSQEARSNEQFF
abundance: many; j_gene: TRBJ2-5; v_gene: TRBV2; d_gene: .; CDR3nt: TGTGCCAGCAGTTATACCGGGACTGGACCGGAGACCCAGTACTTC; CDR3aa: CASSYTGTGPETQYF
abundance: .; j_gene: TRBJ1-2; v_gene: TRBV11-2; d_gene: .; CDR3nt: TGTGCCAGCAGCCAAGACCAAGGAGGGGACTATGGCTACACCTTC; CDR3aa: CASSQDQGGDYGYTF
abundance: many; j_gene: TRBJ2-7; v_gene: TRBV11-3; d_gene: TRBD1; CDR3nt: TGTGCCAGCAGCCCTAGATCAAGGGACAGCTCCTACGAGCAGTACTTC; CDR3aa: CASSPRSRDSSYEQYF
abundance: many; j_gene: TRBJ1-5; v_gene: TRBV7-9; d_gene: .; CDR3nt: TGTGCCAGCAGCTTAGCCCCCAGGGACAATCAGCCCCAGCATTTT; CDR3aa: CASSLAPRDNQPQHF